These T cell receptor beta chains were read from a single sample in a study of regulatory T cells in long-lasting Graves disease. TCRdb re-called the multiplex PCR reads through MiXCR, storing one row per CDR3 protein. The table has 200,000 to 250,000 distinct CDR3 sequences, roughly a fifth seen once; the top ten hold roughly 12%. A further study also used this sample, focusing on T cells in Graves' hyperthyroidism and ophthalmopathy.

The sample was peripheral blood mononuclear cells (PBMCs), taken at new diagnosis, from a patient treated with antithyroid drugs. These receptors all come from a woman aged 25 to 39 with Graves disease. CDR3s include the opening cysteine and the closing phenylalanine or tryptophan. Each record gives: V gene, J gene, clone size, D gene, CDR3 DNA, CDR3 protein. A D gene is named only where the DNA matches it firmly. Expanded clones get a size class; other rows say once, few or many, or leave the size out.

>TRBV11-3|TRBJ2-3|many|-
TGTGCCAGCAGCTTAGACAGCACAGATACGCAGTATTTT
CASSLDSTDTQYF
>TRBV5-1|TRBJ2-7|many|TRBD2
TGCGCCAGCACCTATAGCGCGGGAGCCCTGGGCGAGCAGTACTTC
CASTYSAGALGEQYF
>TRBV10-1|TRBJ2-1|-|-
TGCGCCAGCAGTGAAAGGGATGAGCAGTTCTTC
CASSERDEQFF
>TRBV6-2/TRBV6-3|TRBJ2-2|-|TRBD2
TGTGCCAGCAGTTACCGGGGGGGGGGGCACCGGGGAGCTGTTTTT
CASSYRGGGHRGAVF
>TRBV12-3/TRBV12-4|TRBJ2-2|many|TRBD1
TGTGCCAGCAGCCTTACAGGGGGCCGGAACACCGGGGAGCTGTTTTTT
CASSLTGGRNTGELFF
>TRBV20-1|TRBJ1-5|few|-
TGCAGTGCTAGGTTAGGGCGGGGCAATCAGCCCCAGCATTTT
CSARLGRGNQPQHF
>TRBV12-3/TRBV12-4|TRBJ2-4|many|-
TGTGCCAGCAGAAGGGAGGCCAAAAACATTCAGTACTTC
CASRREAKNIQYF
>TRBV11-2|TRBJ2-1|-|-
TGTGCCAGCAGCTTAGCACTGGACAATGATCAGTGCTTC
CASSLALDNDQCF
>TRBV7-9|TRBJ2-3|-|TRBD2
TGTGCCAGCAGCCCCAGCTCTAGCGGGAGGGCCCGGACATCTTCAGATACGCAGTATTTT
CASSPSSSGRARTSSDTQYF
>TRBV6-1|TRBJ2-2|many|TRBD2
TGTGCCAGCAGTGTCTCCGGGGGGGCCGGGGAGCTGTTTTTT
CASSVSGGAGELFF
>TRBV9|TRBJ2-3|many|-
TGTGCCAGCAGCGTAGGAGGCTCTGTTAGCACAGATACGCAGTATTTT
CASSVGGSVSTDTQYF
>TRBV30|TRBJ1-2|many|-
TGTGCCCTGGAGCTAACGGGGTTAGGTGGCTACACCTTC
CALELTGLGGYTF
>TRBV3-1|TRBJ2-4|many|TRBD2
TGTGCCAGCAGCGCGGCCGGGACTAGCGGGGGGTACATTCAGTACTTC
CASSAAGTSGGYIQYF
>TRBV28|TRBJ1-2|many|TRBD1
TGTGCCAGCAGCGATGCGCCAGGGGGCGCTTACAACTATGGCTACACCTTC
CASSDAPGGAYNYGYTF
>TRBV12-3/TRBV12-4|TRBJ2-3|many|TRBD1
TGTGCCAGCAGTTCGAGGACAGGGGAGGTGACAGATACGCAGTATTTT
CASSSRTGEVTDTQYF
>TRBV24-1|TRBJ2-5|many|-
TGTGCCACCAGTGATTTGCCGGGCACGGCCTACGAGACCCAGTACTTC
CATSDLPGTAYETQYF
>TRBV7-9|TRBJ1-6|-|-
TGTGCCAGCAGCTTAGACGGCTCACCCCTCCACTTT
CASSLDGSPLHF
>TRBV27|TRBJ2-1|few|-
TGTGCCAGCAGTTTAGGGGGCCCTCTAAATGAGCAGTTCTTC
CASSLGGPLNEQFF
>TRBV20-1|TRBJ2-5|many|-
TGCAGTGCTATTGATCCTAGACTTCAAGAGACCCAGTACTTC
CSAIDPRLQETQYF
>TRBV19|TRBJ2-3|many|-
TGTGCCAGTAGTATGATGGTCGTGGCAGACCTCCCAGATACGCAGTATTTT
CASSMMVVADLPDTQYF
>TRBV7-3|TRBJ2-3|many|-
TGTGCCAGCAGCTTAGTCCTCCGCGGGGGCACAGATACGCAGTATTTT
CASSLVLRGGTDTQYF
>TRBV15|TRBJ1-5|many|-
TGTGCCACCAGCAGAGATGGGGGCGGTACGCAGCCCCAGCATTTT
CATSRDGGGTQPQHF
>TRBV20-1|TRBJ1-1|many|-
TGCGGAGTGCGAGTCTCTCACACTGAAGCTTTCTTT
CGVRVSHTEAFF
>TRBV7-9|TRBJ1-1|many|-
TGTGCCAGCAGCACACAGGGTCGGAACACTGAAGCTTTCTTT
CASSTQGRNTEAFF
>TRBV20-1|TRBJ1-6|-|TRBD1
TGCAGTGCTCTGCTGGGACAGGGCCGCCACTTT
CSALLGQGRHF
>TRBV28|TRBJ2-1|few|-
TGTGCCAGCAGTAAAAGTCAAAAGCAGTTCTTC
CASSKSQKQFF